The next 7 T cell receptor beta chains were all read from a single sample in a study of T-cell reconstitution after alpha-beta-depleted transplantation in children. It was with unique molecular identifiers that the TCRbeta library was prepared. TCRdb reanalysed the PCR reads using MiXCR and keeps one entry per CDR3 protein. In the table there are hundreds of thousands of distinct CDR3 sequences, approximately 17% of which are singletons. The sequenced sample was PBMCs from the stem cell graft donor, obtained from the stem cell graft. The receptor source for this set is a human donor who donated a stem cell graft to a child with acute myeloid leukemia.

V and J are TRBV12-3 or TRBV12-4 and TRBJ1-2, with D unresolved. V dropped 7 bases and J dropped 8 bases, with 17 bases sitting between them. The CDR3 covers 13 residues. In nucleotides, the CDR3 is TGTGCCAGCACCCCGCTCCACAAGGACGGCTACACCTTC. This translates into CASTPLHKDGYTF.

This clonotype has a handful of counts. The chain uses TRBV5-1 and TRBJ2-2; 7 bases are shared with TRBD1. The CDR3 is 14 residues long. V lost 3 bases to trimming and J lost 4 bases; unmatched junction nucleotides: 3. Per the germline V gene, CDR1 is SGHRS and CDR2 is YFSETQ. CDR3 coding DNA: TGCGCCAGCAGCTCCCACAGGGGCACCGGGGAGCTGTTTTTT. This encodes CASSSHRGTGELFF.

This clonotype was found a few times. V is TRBV5-5 and J is TRBJ2-3; possibly TRBD1 for D (5 bases). The V and J ends lost 0 bases and 5 bases respectively, with 13 bases between them. CDR1 SGHKS and CDR2 YYEKEE come from the germline V gene (reference sequence). This CDR3 region has 15 residues. The CDR3 bases are TGTGCCAGCAGCTTGGGGGGCCTACTTAGAGATACGCAGTATTTT. The encoded protein is CASSLGGLLRDTQYF.

This chain connects TRBV5-1 to TRBJ1-1, with D hard to call. CDR3 length: 15 residues. Trimming removed 0 bases at V and 0 bases at J, with 9 bases between. CDR1 and CDR2 (germline): SGHRS, YFSETQ. In DNA form, the CDR3 reads TGCGCCAGCAGCTTGGCCGCCTCCATGAACACTGAAGCTTTCTTT. It yields the protein CASSLAASMNTEAFF.

V gene TRBV25-1 combines with J gene TRBJ2-2; D ambiguous. Germline loops: CDR1 MGHDK, CDR2 SYGVNS. The CDR3 loop spans 14 amino acids. The V end was cut by 8 bases, the J end by 4 bases, with 14 bases between. The CDR3 loop is CASSKGTTTGELFF. CDR3 DNA sequence: TGTGCCAGCTCAAAAGGCACCACCACCGGGGAGCTGTTTTTT.

This clonotype was recorded at least ten times. This chain uses TRBV29-1 with TRBJ2-5; a possible D gene is TRBD2 (5 bases). Per the germline V gene, CDR1 is SQVTM and CDR2 is ANQGSEA. The CDR3 sequence is 14 residues long. Trimming took 2 bases from V and 2 from J, leaving 12 bases between them. CDR3 DNA sequence: TGCAGCGTTGAAAAGGCGGGCGCACAAGAGACCCAGTACTTC. Protein sequence: CSVEKAGAQETQYF.

The chain combines TRBV6-2 or TRBV6-3 with TRBJ2-1; 7 bases are a match to TRBD2. There are 18 residues in the CDR3. Germline CDR1 and CDR2: MNHEY and SVGEGT. The trim removed 6 bases at V and 0 bases at J, leaving 14 bases unmatched. This CDR3 is CASRRGGGAHSSYNEQFF. In nucleotides, the CDR3 is TGTGCCAGCAGAAGGGGCGGGGGAGCTCATAGCTCCTACAATGAGCAGTTCTTC.